One and the same sample provided the 28 T cell receptor beta chains below, sequenced in a study of T cell responses to AZD1222 COVID-19 vaccine (dated by TCRdb to the early 2020s). The sample's time point label, decoded: baseline before first vaccination. Libraries were made using the immunoSEQ multiplex PCR assay. This is the immuneACCESS table as TCRdb keeps it, with only in-frame sequences that have V and J called. A part of the clones is gone; compared with another copy, unresolved V genes explain less than half, and the rest is unexplained. The sample yields about 140,000 clones; approximately 90% were counted once. About 5.9% of the sample is taken by the ten largest. The sample in question was peripheral blood, obtained on day 0 of AZD1222 vaccination. These receptors were obtained from an adult in good health.

This clone was observed a few times. The chain employs TRBV7-6 and TRBJ2-2; 11 bases are a match to TRBD2. The CDR3 runs 16 residues. Germline CDR1 SGHVS, CDR2 FNYEAQ. The trim removed 4 bases at V and 4 bases at J, leaving 5 bases unmatched. CDR3 sequence reads: CASSYLAGGTTGELFF. The CDR3 bases are TGTGCCAGCAGCTACCTAGCGGGAGGTACCACCGGGGAGCTGTTTTTT.

This clone was observed a handful of times. The V call is TRBV27, the J call TRBJ2-3, with TRBD2 as a possible D gene (7 bases). CDR3 length: 15 amino acids. V was shortened by 7 bases and J by 3 bases, with 17 bases between the two germline ends. Germline CDR1 is MNHEY and CDR2 is SMNVEV (reference sequence). The CDR3 nucleotides read TGTGCCAGCACCTTGGGGGGGGCAGCAACAGATACGCAGTATTTT. It specifies CASTLGGAATDTQYF.

The J gene is TRBJ2-7, the V gene TRBV13; maybe TRBD1 (5 bases). Germline V lookup: CDR1 PRHDT, CDR2 FYEKMQ (reference sequence). The CDR3 spans 15 residues. Trimming took 8 bases from V and 1 from J, leaving 18 bases between them. The CDR3 DNA is TGTGCCAGCTCTTCCCGGGCAGGGCGTTCCTACGAGCAGTACTTC. Residues: CASSSRAGRSYEQYF.

The V call is TRBV7-9, the J call TRBJ1-3; D gene unclear. CDR1 and CDR2 from the germline V gene are SEHNR and FQNEAQ (reference sequence). The V gene lost 5 bases and the J gene lost 0 bases, with 11 bases spanning the gap. The CDR3 extends over 15 amino acids. CDR3 in DNA: TGTGCCAGCAGCCCCAGTCCCCGCTCTGGAAACACCATATATTTT. Translation gives CASSPSPRSGNTIYF.

The CDR3 loop reads CASSSGWGGSTDTQYF. The CDR3 nucleotides are TGTGCCAGCAGCTCCGGTTGGGGAGGGTCCACAGATACGCAGTATTTT. The genes are TRBV11-3 and TRBJ2-3; 7 bases agree with TRBD2. This CDR3 contains 16 residues. Germline V gives CDR1 SGHNT, CDR2 YENEEA. V shed 4 bases and J 2 bases; nucleotides not matched to a gene: 9.

The J gene is TRBJ1-5, the V gene TRBV10-2; possible D gene TRBD1, 6 bases. Trimming took 6 bases from V and 1 from J, leaving 13 bases between them. The CDR3 loop spans 15 amino acids. Germline loops: CDR1 WSHSY, CDR2 SAAADI. CDR3: CASRDQGNSNQPQHF. In DNA, the CDR3 is TGCGCCAGCAGGGATCAGGGGAACAGCAATCAGCCCCAGCATTTT.

The J gene is TRBJ2-3, the V gene TRBV29-1; D is perhaps TRBD2 (7 bases). V gave up 3 bases and J gave up 6 bases, with 16 bases separating them. CDR1 is SQVTM and CDR2 is ANQGSEA in the germline V gene. CDR3 length equals 14 residues. CDR3 DNA: TGCAGCGTTGAGGGGGGGCCCCCTGGTGATACGCAGTATTTT. Its protein is CSVEGGPPGDTQYF.

This clone was recorded only once. The J gene is TRBJ1-1, the V gene TRBV9; the match to TRBD1 covers 10 bases. J lost 4 bases, V lost 0 bases, and 9 bases had no gene match. CDR1 is SGDLS and CDR2 is YYNGEE in the germline V gene. The CDR3 is 17 amino acids. CDR3 in DNA: TGTGCCAGCAGCGTAGGTGACAGGGGGCGCTGGGTCACTGAAGCTTTCTTT. Translated, it gives CASSVGDRGRWVTEAFF.

V gene TRBV27 combines with J gene TRBJ2-7, with D perhaps assigned TRBD1 or TRBD2 (5 bases each). Germline V CDR1 and CDR2: MNHEY, SMNVEV (reference sequence). The CDR3 spans 13 residues. Trimming removed 6 bases from V and 6 bases from J, with 15 bases in between. CDR3 in amino acids: CASSSWDHREQYF. The DNA for the CDR3 is TGTGCCAGCAGCTCCTGGGACCATCGCGAGCAGTACTTC.

This clone was detected only once. V and J are TRBV6-5 and TRBJ2-1; TRBD1 might be the D (6 bases). Germline loops: CDR1 MNHEY, CDR2 SVGAGI. CDR3 size: 13 residues. Trimming pared 6 bases from V and 8 bases from J, leaving 14 bases between. CDR3 loop: CASRTTGRDEQFF. DNA for the CDR3: TGTGCCAGCAGAACAACAGGGCGTGATGAGCAGTTCTTC.

The chain carries TRBV15 and TRBJ2-3; TRBD2 matches at 9 bases. Germline values: CDR1 LNHNV, CDR2 YYDKDF (reference sequence). The ends lost 1 base at V and 1 base at J; junction bases unmatched: 6. This CDR3 region has 17 residues. CDR3 in amino acids: CATSRVPSGKGTDTQYF. Here the CDR3 DNA reads TGTGCCACCAGCAGAGTCCCTAGCGGGAAGGGCACAGATACGCAGTATTTT. Looking up the rest from reference TRBV15 and TRBJ2-3 gives the full variable domain: DAMVIQNPRYQVTQFGKPVTLSCSQTLNHNVMYWYQQKSSQAPKLLFHYYDKDFNNEADTPDNFQSRRPNTSFCFLDIRSPGLGDTAMYLCATSRVPSGKGTDTQYFGPGTRLTVL.

Note on this clone: A much larger clone sits a single nucleotide away, making a read error possible. This chain joins TRBV10-3 and TRBJ2-5; D might be TRBD2 (5 bases). This CDR3 has 12 residues. The germline V gene has CDR1 ENHRY and CDR2 SYGVKD. As DNA, the CDR3 is TGTGCCATCGGACTTTCCCAAGAGGCCCAGTACTTC. This encodes CAIGLSQEAQYF.

V usage is TRBV5-1 and J usage is TRBJ2-7; 9 nucleotides line up with TRBD2. Germline assignment: CDR1 SGHRS and CDR2 YFSETQ. This CDR3 region has 15 residues. Trimming at V came to 4 bases and at J to 0 bases, leaving 5 bases not matched to a gene. CDR3: CASSPLAGTSYEQYF. CDR3 nucleotide sequence: TGCGCCAGCAGCCCCCTAGCGGGGACCTCCTACGAGCAGTACTTC. Looking up the rest from reference TRBV5-1 and TRBJ2-7 gives the full variable domain: KAGVTQTPRYLIKTRGQQVTLSCSPISGHRSVSWYQQTPGQGLQFLFEYFSETQRNKGNFPGRFSGRQFSNSRSEMNVSTLELGDSALYLCASSPLAGTSYEQYFGPGTRLTVT.

This sequence joins TRBV3-1 (or the pseudogene TRBV3-2) and TRBJ2-7; weak D call: TRBD2 (5 bases). The V end was cut by 4 bases, the J end by 7 bases, with 20 bases between. This CDR3 spans 15 amino acids. Germline loops: CDR1 LGHDT, CDR2 YNNKEL (reference sequence). The CDR3 region is CASSPGNAVHREQYF. In nucleotides, the CDR3 is TGTGCCAGCAGCCCGGGAAACGCAGTCCATCGGGAGCAGTACTTC.

The chain employs TRBV6-5 and TRBJ2-1; either TRBD1 or TRBD2 may fit D (7 bases each). Germline V CDR1 and CDR2: MNHEY, SVGAGI. The germline V and J ends were trimmed by 10 bases and 4 bases, with 20 bases remaining between them. The CDR3 is made up of 15 amino acids. The CDR3 region is CATRVPRGGYNEQFF. The CDR3 DNA reads as TGTGCCACCCGGGTGCCCAGGGGGGGGTACAATGAGCAGTTCTTC.

In nucleotides, the CDR3 is TGTGCCAGCAGCGTAGAGGGAGCAACTAATGAAAAACTGTTTTTT. Translation: CASSVEGATNEKLFF. The V gene is TRBV9, the J gene TRBJ1-4; D ambiguous. The V gene's germline CDR1 is SGDLS and CDR2 YYNGEE. Trimming shortened V by 0 bases and J by 0 bases, and 6 bases separated the two germline ends. The CDR3 sequence is 15 residues long.

The gene calls are TRBV29-1 and TRBJ1-2; TRBD1 matches 7 bases. With 5 bases clipped from V and 3 bases from J, the junction kept 9 bases outside the gene matches. Per the germline V gene, CDR1 is SQVTM and CDR2 is ANQGSEA. CDR3 length: 14 amino acids. This chain's CDR3 is CSVRGQGPYYGYTF. The CDR3, as DNA: TGCAGCGTTAGGGGGCAGGGACCCTACTATGGCTACACCTTC.

This clone was seen only once. The chain links TRBV5-1 to TRBJ2-7, with D possibly TRBD2 on 5 matching bases. CDR1 is SGHRS and CDR2 is YFSETQ in the germline V gene. With 7 bases removed from V and 3 bases from J, the gap between germline ends came to 20 bases. The CDR3 extends over 15 amino acids. CDR3 DNA: TGCGCCAGCTACGACACGGGGATTCAGGTCTACGAGCAGTACTTC. This gives the protein CASYDTGIQVYEQYF. Looking up the rest from reference TRBV5-1 and TRBJ2-7 gives the full variable domain: KAGVTQTPRYLIKTRGQQVTLSCSPISGHRSVSWYQQTPGQGLQFLFEYFSETQRNKGNFPGRFSGRQFSNSRSEMNVSTLELGDSALYLCASYDTGIQVYEQYFGPGTRLTVT.

This clone was seen only once. The gene calls are TRBV7-9 and TRBJ2-7; D uncertain. The CDR3 spans 14 residues. Germline-derived CDR1 and CDR2 are SEHNR and FQNEAQ (reference sequence). V was trimmed by 1 base and J by 0 bases, leaving 7 bases between them. CDR3 nucleotides: TGTGCCAGCAGCTTAGAACAGTACTCCTACGAGCAGTACTTC. Protein product: CASSLEQYSYEQYF.

This chain joins TRBV4-3 and TRBJ2-7; 14 bases line up with TRBD2. The V segment lost 3 bases and the J segment 3 bases; nucleotides outside the gene matches: 4. The CDR3 is 16 amino acids. The germline gives CDR1 LGHNA, CDR2 YSLEER. CDR3 sequence (DNA): TGCGCCAGCAGCCAGGGGACTAGCGGGAGTTTCTACGAGCAGTACTTC. Amino acids: CASSQGTSGSFYEQYF.

J is TRBJ2-7 and V is TRBV7-2; 11 nucleotides agree with TRBD2. This CDR3 has 17 amino acids. From germline, CDR1 is SGHTA and CDR2 FQGNSA. Trimming cost V 3 bases and J 1 base; bases outside gene matches: 8. The CDR3 is CASSFLTSGSSSYEQYF. As DNA, the CDR3 is TGTGCCAGCAGCTTTCTCACTAGCGGGAGTTCTTCCTACGAGCAGTACTTC.

The V gene is TRBV15, the J gene TRBJ2-7, with D tentatively TRBD1 (5 bases). This CDR3 spans 13 amino acids. Germline-derived CDR1 and CDR2 are LNHNV and YYDKDF (reference sequence). Trimming removed 2 bases from V and 6 bases from J, with 11 bases in between. The CDR3 DNA sequence: TGTGCCACCAGCAGAATTAGACAGCGCGAGCAGTACTTC. Translation: CATSRIRQREQYF.

This clone was found once. This CDR3 reads CASSRQGAAGNYGYTF. CDR3 DNA sequence: TGCGCCAGCAGCCGACAGGGGGCGGCTGGTAACTATGGCTACACCTTC. This rearrangement joins TRBV5-1 to TRBJ1-2; 10 bases line up with TRBD1. Germline V CDR1 and CDR2: SGHRS, YFSETQ. The CDR3 is 16 residues long. V was clipped by 4 bases and J by 1 base; unmatched bases: 7.

CDR3 loop: CASSIGQTTHLYGYTF. In DNA form, the CDR3 reads TGTGCCAGCAGTATTGGACAGACCACACACCTCTATGGCTACACCTTC. This chain joins TRBV28 and TRBJ1-2; D may be TRBD1 (6 bases). The CDR3 totals 16 residues. The V end lost 5 bases, the J end lost 4 bases, and 20 bases lay between the germline ends. Germline V gene lookup returns CDR1 MDHEN and CDR2 SYDVKM.

The rearrangement joins TRBV29-1 to TRBJ2-3; D possibly corresponds to TRBD2 (7 bases). CDR3 length: 13 amino acids. The V and J ends lost 6 bases and 6 bases respectively, with 16 bases between them. Germline V CDR1 and CDR2: SQVTM, ANQGSEA. Here the CDR3 DNA reads TGCAGCGTCGGTAGGGAGGGGGGTGATACGCAGTATTTT. It yields the protein CSVGREGGDTQYF.

The rearrangement links TRBV5-1 to TRBJ1-3, with D possibly being TRBD1 (5 bases). Germline V lookup: CDR1 SGHRS, CDR2 YFSETQ. CDR3 length: 15 amino acids. V was trimmed by 0 bases and J by 4 bases, leaving 11 bases between them. The CDR3 loop reads CASSLAGTQGNTIYF. In nucleotides, the CDR3 is TGCGCCAGCAGCTTGGCAGGGACGCAAGGAAACACCATATATTTT.

Of note for this clone: The junction differs from germline at one of its ends, possibly a read error. This chain uses TRBV5-1 with TRBJ1-1, with unresolved D. This CDR3 is 14 amino acids long. Looked up from germline, CDR1 is SGHRS and CDR2 is YFSETQ. CDR3 in DNA: TGCGCCACCAGCCAAGAAGCAGCGAACACTGAAGCTTTCTTT. Translated, it gives CATSQEAANTEAFF.

V and J are TRBV9 and TRBJ1-2; 11 bases are a match to TRBD1. This CDR3 comprises 16 residues. Trimming at V came to 3 bases and at J to 7 bases, leaving 11 bases not matched to a gene. Germline CDR1 and CDR2: SGDLS and YYNGEE. CDR3 residues: CASSEGQGVGSGGYTF. CDR3 DNA sequence: TGTGCCAGCAGCGAGGGACAGGGGGTCGGGTCTGGTGGCTACACCTTC.